This T cell receptor beta chain was identified during a study of control samples from healthy donors and cancer patients. Sequencing used immunoSEQ multiplex PCR; TCRdb keeps in-frame clones, though not all of them. The sample lists about 28,000 clones, 70% to 85% seen once, with 22% in the top ten. From germline, CDR1 is SGHNT and CDR2 YYREEE (reference sequence). The CDR3 is 16 residues long. The junction had 7 bases not matched to a gene; V was cut back by 4 bases and J by 5 bases. This clone was picked up one time. This TCR derives from a man between 60 and 75 years old with head and neck cancer. Input material: PBMCs. The chain has TRBV5-4 and TRBJ2-3; 13 nucleotides align to TRBD2. CDR3 in DNA: TGTGCCAGCAGCCCACTAGCGGGAGGGCCGATAGATACGCAGTATTTT. It specifies CASSPLAGGPIDTQYF.